Following are 16 T cell receptor beta chains from one sample sequenced in a study of blood T cell repertoires in COVID-19. Sequenced by immunoSEQ multiplex PCR; TCRdb stores in-frame clones only, minus some. Of some 73,000 clones in the sample, about nine tenths were seen once. Input material: peripheral blood. The receptors originated from a human donor in a cohort sampled during active COVID-19.

As DNA, the CDR3 is TGTGCCAGCAGTGGAAATCCTGGGACTAGCGATGGAGAGACCCAGTACTTC. It specifies CASSGNPGTSDGETQYF. The V gene is TRBV6-1, the J gene TRBJ2-5; 10 bases match TRBD2. V was pared by 4 bases and J by 4 bases, with 12 bases of the junction left unmatched. There are 17 residues in the CDR3. Germline V CDR1 and CDR2: MNHNS, SASEGT.

The V gene is TRBV27, the J gene TRBJ2-7, with D possibly matching TRBD1 (6 bases). Trimming left V 3 bases short and J 3 bases short, with 12 bases between. This CDR3 has 14 residues. CDR1 and CDR2 from the germline V gene are MNHEY and SMNVEV (reference sequence). The CDR3 is CASSLEQGFYEQYF. The DNA of the CDR3 is TGTGCCAGCAGTTTGGAACAGGGTTTCTACGAGCAGTACTTC.

V gene TRBV11-2 combines with J gene TRBJ2-7, with D perhaps TRBD1 (5 bases). Germline CDR1 is SGHAT and CDR2 is FQNNGV. The CDR3 spans 14 residues. V gave up 3 bases and J gave up 3 bases, with 12 bases separating them. The CDR3 coding sequence is TGTGCCAGCAGCTTGGACACTCCCGTCTACGAGCAGTACTTC. Translated, it gives CASSLDTPVYEQYF.

V is TRBV28 and J is TRBJ1-2; D may be TRBD1 (6 bases). The CDR3 consists of 13 residues. Germline CDR1 reads MDHEN; CDR2 reads SYDVKM. The germline V and J ends were trimmed by 3 bases and 6 bases, with 11 bases remaining between them. CDR3 sequence reads: CASSFSGGNGYTF. The CDR3, as DNA: TGTGCCAGCAGTTTTTCGGGGGGCAATGGCTACACCTTC.

The rearrangement joins TRBV19 to TRBJ1-5, with D perhaps matching TRBD1 (6 bases). The V gene lost 5 bases and the J gene lost 0 bases, with 11 bases spanning the gap. The CDR3 has 15 amino acids. Germline V gene sequence: CDR1 LNHDA, CDR2 SQIVND (reference sequence). The CDR3 sequence: CASSAQGHSNQPQHF. The CDR3 bases are TGTGCCAGTAGTGCGCAGGGGCATAGCAATCAGCCCCAGCATTTT.

The chain links TRBV10-1 to TRBJ2-7; 8 bases fit TRBD1. The J call may be incorrect, as the DNA end agrees better with TRBJ2-5. Per the germline V gene, CDR1 is WNHNN and CDR2 is SYGVQD (reference sequence). This CDR3 has 15 amino acids. CDR3 amino acids: CASSEGQGARETQYF. As DNA, the CDR3 is TGCGCCAGCAGTGAGGGACAGGGCGCGAGGGAGACCCAGTACTTC.

The V and J genes are TRBV21-1 and TRBJ2-2; TRBD1 was called by the table and not checked on the DNA. TRBV21-1 is noted as a pseudogene. There are 15 residues in the CDR3. CDR3 bases: TGTGCCAGCAGCCCCGGGACAGGGGATTGGGGGGAGCTGTTTTTT. Translated: CASSPGTGDWGELFF.

The V call is TRBV30, the J call TRBJ1-1; D uncertain. Germline V gene data show CDR1 as GTSNPN and CDR2 as SVGIG (reference sequence). V lost 8 bases and J lost 0, with 13 bases in between. This CDR3 is built from 13 residues. This CDR3 is CAGQQQLNTEAFF. CDR3 bases: TGTGCCGGGCAGCAACAGCTGAACACTGAAGCTTTCTTT.

A single count supports this clone. The V gene is TRBV15, the J gene TRBJ2-5, with D perhaps matching TRBD1 (5 bases). CDR3 length equals 13 residues. V was shortened by 6 bases and J by 5 bases, with 13 bases between the two germline ends. Germline CDR1 is LNHNV and CDR2 is YYDKDF (reference sequence). CDR3 protein: CATRTLKGETQYF. CDR3 bases: TGTGCCACCAGGACGTTAAAGGGGGAGACCCAGTACTTC.

This clone was observed a few times. V is TRBV13 and J is TRBJ2-7, with TRBD1 identical over 8 bases. The length of the CDR3 is 16 residues. Germline V CDR1 and CDR2: PRHDT, FYEKMQ (reference sequence). V lost 4 bases, J lost 3 bases, and 11 bases stayed unmatched. CDR3 sequence reads: CASSYRPGTGYYEQYF. CDR3 in DNA: TGTGCCAGCAGCTATAGACCCGGGACAGGTTACTACGAGCAGTACTTC.

The chain carries TRBV18 and TRBJ1-2; no clear D. The germline V and J ends were trimmed by 2 bases and 7 bases, with 11 bases remaining between them. The CDR3 covers 13 residues. Germline CDR1 and CDR2: KGHSH and LQKENI. The CDR3 DNA reads TGTGCCAGCTCACCAGAGGGTACAAGTGGCTACACCTTC. Translating it yields CASSPEGTSGYTF. Filled out from reference TRBV18 and TRBJ1-2, the complete variable domain reads NAGVMQNPRHLVRRRGQEARLRCSPMKGHSHVYWYRQLPEEGLKFMVYLQKENIIDESGMPKERFSAEFPKEGPSILRIQQVVRGDSAAYFCASSPEGTSGYTFGSGTRLTVV.

This CDR3 reads CASSWPRQGETEAFF. CDR3 nucleotide sequence: TGTGCCAGCAGCTGGCCTCGACAGGGAGAGACTGAAGCTTTCTTT. V gene TRBV3-1 (or the pseudogene TRBV3-2) combines with J gene TRBJ1-1; 7 bases map to TRBD1. CDR3 length: 15 amino acids. With 5 bases clipped from V and 5 bases from J, the junction kept 11 bases outside the gene matches. Per the germline V gene, CDR1 is LGHDT and CDR2 is YNNKEL (reference sequence).

In nucleotides, the CDR3 is TGTGCCAGCAGCTTTAGCGGGGGTGAAAAATTCTCCTACAATGAGCAGTTCTTC. It specifies CASSFSGGEKFSYNEQFF. The chain has TRBV7-2 and TRBJ2-1, with 9 bases lining up with TRBD2. Trimming at V came to 3 bases and at J to 0 bases, leaving 9 bases not matched to a gene. Per germline, CDR1 SGHTA and CDR2 FQGNSA. The CDR3 length is 18 residues.

The chain is built from TRBV28 and TRBJ1-1, with no clear D. Trimming removed 1 base at V and 4 bases at J, with 13 bases between. In germline, CDR1 is MDHEN, CDR2 SYDVKM. The CDR3 spans 15 residues. The CDR3 nucleotides read TGTGCCAGCAGTTTATTTCTGAGTGATACCACTGAAGCTTTCTTT. Residues: CASSLFLSDTTEAFF.

The chain joins TRBV6-5 to TRBJ1-1, with D possibly matching TRBD1 (6 bases). The germline V gene encodes CDR1 MNHEY and CDR2 SVGAGI. This CDR3 is built from 14 residues. Trimming left V 7 bases short and J 6 bases short, with 18 bases between. CDR3 DNA: TGTGCCAGCACGAATAGACAGGTACTCTCTGAAGCTTTCTTT. It encodes CASTNRQVLSEAFF.

The rearrangement links TRBV4-3 to TRBJ1-2; D call uncertain. The V end was cut by 5 bases, the J end by 8 bases, with 12 bases between. The germline V gene has CDR1 LGHNA and CDR2 YSLEER. The CDR3 runs to 12 residues. CDR3 nucleotide sequence: TGCGCCAGCAGCAGCATGTCGTCCGGCTACACCTTC. As protein: CASSSMSSGYTF.